The 26 T cell receptor beta chains presented below share a single source sample, sequenced in a study of cytomegalovirus exposure and HLA in healthy donors. Primers included in the PCR were 60 Vbeta and 13 Jbeta primers. Profiled with immunoSEQ multiplex PCR; TCRdb holds only in-frame clones, not every one. The repertoire holds 65,000 or so clones, about 78% seen once, with about 2.9% in the top ten. The material sequenced was PBMCs. These receptors were collected from a girl aged 5-17 years in good health and CMV-seropositive.

This rearrangement joins TRBV7-9 to TRBJ2-2; D is unclear. The CDR3 extends over 14 amino acids. Trimming took off 3 bases at V and 5 bases at J, with 10 bases between the two ends. The germline V gene encodes CDR1 SEHNR and CDR2 FQNEAQ (reference sequence). In DNA, the CDR3 is TGTGCCAGCAGCTTTAACTACGGGACCGGGGAGCTGTTTTTT. Amino acid sequence: CASSFNYGTGELFF.

The CDR3 coding sequence is TGTGCCAGCAGCCCGGGACAGGGGGCCGCTGAAGCTTTCTTT. This sequence encodes CASSPGQGAAEAFF. The chain employs TRBV27 and TRBJ1-1, with TRBD1 matching 12 bases. The CDR3 runs 14 residues. The J segment lost 6 bases and the V segment lost 6 bases, leaving 5 bases of the junction unmatched. Per the germline V gene, CDR1 is MNHEY and CDR2 is SMNVEV (reference sequence).

The chain has TRBV21-1 and TRBJ1-4; TRBD1 was called by the table and not checked on the DNA. TRBV21-1 is designated a pseudogene. This CDR3 region has 14 residues. The CDR3 coding sequence is TGTGCCAGCAGCAAAAGGACAGGGGATGAAAAACTGTTTTTT. As protein: CASSKRTGDEKLFF.

The chain has TRBV7-9 and TRBJ2-7; D not certain. This CDR3 has 17 residues. Trimming shortened V by 1 base and J by 3 bases, and 19 bases separated the two germline ends. The germline CDR1 and CDR2 sequences are SEHNR and FQNEAQ (reference sequence). The CDR3 loop is CASSLGHSSKTFYEQYF. Here the CDR3 DNA reads TGTGCCAGCAGCTTAGGCCACAGCTCCAAGACCTTCTACGAGCAGTACTTC.

This clone was counted only a few times. This probably arose from a read error, given a far larger clone one base away. The V call is TRBV29-1, the J call TRBJ2-7; TRBD2 is a possible D gene (5 bases). The CDR3 is 13 residues long. The germline CDR1 and CDR2 sequences are SQVTM and ANQGSEA. The V end was cut by 7 bases, the J end by 0 bases, with 13 bases between. The CDR3 region has the DNA TGCAGCGGAGCGGTAGGAAGCTCCTACGAGCAGTACTTC. It translates to CSGAVGSSYEQYF.

The rearrangement links TRBV5-1 to TRBJ2-3, with D possibly matching TRBD1 (5 bases). The germline V gene has CDR1 SGHRS and CDR2 YFSETQ. Trimming removed 4 bases at V and 2 bases at J, with 11 bases between. This CDR3 spans 14 amino acids. The CDR3 spells CASSLPDNTDTQYF. CDR3 bases: TGCGCCAGCAGCCTCCCGGACAACACAGATACGCAGTATTTT.

This clone was recorded a few times. The rearrangement uses TRBV7-2 and TRBJ1-2, with 7 bases lining up with TRBD1. CDR3 length equals 15 residues. CDR1 is SGHTA, CDR2 FQGNSA, per germline. The junction had 8 bases not matched to a gene; V was cut back by 5 bases and J by 2 bases. The CDR3 spells CASSPQTGNNYGYTF. The CDR3 DNA is TGTGCCAGCAGCCCCCAGACAGGGAACAACTATGGCTACACCTTC.

This clone has just one count. The CDR3 reads CASSVGAPGDNEQFF. The CDR3, as DNA: TGTGCCAGCAGCGTAGGGGCCCCAGGTGACAATGAGCAGTTCTTC. The rearrangement joins TRBV9 to TRBJ2-1; D remains unclear. Trimming took off 0 bases at V and 5 bases at J, with 12 bases between the two ends. Germline V CDR1 and CDR2: SGDLS, YYNGEE. This CDR3 has 15 amino acids.

The chain employs TRBV4-2 and TRBJ2-1, with TRBD2 matching 16 bases. Trimming at V came to 5 bases and at J to 8 bases, leaving 6 bases not matched to a gene. CDR3 length: 16 residues. The germline V gene has CDR1 LGHNA and CDR2 YNFKEQ. The CDR3: CASSAGTSGGAYEQFF. The CDR3 DNA is TGTGCCAGCAGCGCAGGGACTAGCGGGGGGGCCTATGAGCAGTTCTTC.

The chain links TRBV7-2 to TRBJ2-7; 11 positions agree with TRBD2. Losses at the gene ends were 5 bases for V and 4 bases for J; bases not matched to a gene: 13. This CDR3 has 17 amino acids. The germline V gene encodes CDR1 SGHTA and CDR2 FQGNSA. The CDR3 DNA follows: TGTGCCAGCAGCCGCCTTTATAGCGGGAGGGCCGTTTACGAGCAGTACTTC. This gives the protein CASSRLYSGRAVYEQYF.

This chain links TRBV18 with TRBJ1-1; a weak D match, TRBD1 (6 bases). Trimming shortened V by 4 bases and J by 9 bases, and 21 bases separated the two germline ends. CDR3 length equals 15 residues. CDR1 and CDR2 (germline): KGHSH, LQKENI. Here the CDR3 reads CASSHVDRLGLKAFF. In DNA form, the CDR3 reads TGTGCCAGCTCACACGTCGACAGGCTCGGTTTGAAAGCTTTCTTT.

The chain combines TRBV7-9 with TRBJ2-1, with a weak D call TRBD1 (6 bases). The CDR3 contains 15 residues. The germline V gene has CDR1 SEHNR and CDR2 FQNEAQ (reference sequence). Trimming cost V 3 bases and J 5 bases, with 14 bases left between them. The chain's CDR3 is CASSFSKQGNNEQFF. The DNA for the CDR3 is TGTGCCAGCAGCTTTAGCAAGCAGGGGAACAATGAGCAGTTCTTC.

V usage is TRBV7-8 and J usage is TRBJ2-7, with D perhaps matching TRBD1 (6 bases). This CDR3 region has 14 residues. In germline, CDR1 is SGHVS, CDR2 FQNEAQ. V was cut by 0 bases and J by 9 bases, with 15 bases left in between. The CDR3 reads CASSLAGLVGGQYF. In nucleotides, the CDR3 is TGTGCCAGCAGCTTAGCAGGGCTTGTAGGGGGGCAGTACTTC. The variable domain in full, with the rest retrieved from reference TRBV7-8 and TRBJ2-7, is GAGVSQSPRYKVAKRGQDVALRCDPISGHVSLFWYQQALGQGPEFLTYFQNEAQLDKSGLPSDRFFAERPEGSVSTLKIQRTQQEDSAVYLCASSLAGLVGGQYFGPGTRLTVT.

The J gene is TRBJ2-7, the V gene TRBV2; weak D call: TRBD2 (6 bases). Germline lookup yields CDR1 SNHLY and CDR2 FYNNEI. This CDR3 is 14 amino acids long. V was pared by 11 bases and J by 2 bases, with 19 bases between. CDR3 residues: CALSPTSSTYEQYF. The CDR3 bases are TGTGCCTTAAGTCCGACTAGTTCTACCTACGAGCAGTACTTC.

V gene TRBV18 combines with J gene TRBJ1-1; D is uncertain. Germline lookup yields CDR1 KGHSH and CDR2 LQKENI. CDR3 length: 14 residues. V lost 3 bases and J lost 8, with 16 bases in between. In DNA, the CDR3 is TGTGCCAGCTCACCCTTGGCCCCATCTGCAGAAGCTTTCTTT. Amino acid sequence: CASSPLAPSAEAFF.

The chain uses TRBV13 and TRBJ2-3, with 12 positions matching TRBD2. Trimming cost V 1 base and J 3 bases; bases outside gene matches: 14. Germline V gene sequence: CDR1 PRHDT, CDR2 FYEKMQ (reference sequence). This CDR3 is built from 20 residues. Here the CDR3 DNA reads TGTGCCAGCAGCTTAGCGGCCGCTAGCGGGAGGGAATGGGTGACAGATACGCAGTATTTT. Translation gives CASSLAAASGREWVTDTQYF. The variable domain in full, with the rest retrieved from reference TRBV13 and TRBJ2-3, is AAGVIQSPRHLIKEKRETATLKCYPIPRHDTVYWYQQGPGQDPQFLISFYEKMQSDKGSIPDRFSAQQFSDYHSELNMSSLELGDSALYFCASSLAAASGREWVTDTQYFGPGTRLTVL.

This clone was counted between two and nine times. The chain employs TRBV30 and TRBJ1-4; a weak D match, TRBD1 (5 bases). CDR3 length: 17 residues. Trimming took off 4 bases at V and 3 bases at J, with 21 bases between the two ends. Germline CDR1 GTSNPN, CDR2 SVGIG (reference sequence). CDR3 sequence (DNA): TGTGCCTGGACCCAAGAAGGGGAACCCTGGGCTAATGAAAAACTGTTTTTT. This sequence encodes CAWTQEGEPWANEKLFF.

The V and J genes are TRBV5-1 and TRBJ2-7; 9 nucleotides agree with TRBD2. Germline trimming cut 4 bases from V and 3 bases from J; bases unmatched to any gene: 5. The CDR3 runs to 14 residues. CDR1 and CDR2 (germline): SGHRS, YFSETQ. The CDR3 sequence is CASSMTSGHYEQYF. The CDR3 region has the DNA TGCGCCAGCAGCATGACTAGCGGACACTACGAGCAGTACTTC.

This clone was seen more than once but under ten times. This CDR3 is CASSEGGTPREQYF. CDR3 sequence (DNA): TGTGCCAGCAGTGAGGGCGGGACCCCCCGCGAGCAGTACTTC. The V call is TRBV25-1, the J call TRBJ2-7; a weak D match, TRBD2 (6 bases). There are 14 residues in the CDR3. V dropped 3 bases and J dropped 6 bases, with 15 bases sitting between them. CDR1 is MGHDK and CDR2 is SYGVNS in the germline V gene.

This clone turned up a few times. The genes are TRBV7-2 and TRBJ2-7, with 14 bases fitting TRBD2. The CDR3 runs 18 residues. In germline, CDR1 is SGHTA, CDR2 FQGNSA. V shed 1 base and J 4 bases; nucleotides not matched to a gene: 9. This CDR3 is CASSLVPQGLAGEYEQYF. The CDR3 coding sequence is TGTGCCAGCAGCTTAGTCCCACAGGGACTAGCGGGAGAGTACGAGCAGTACTTC.

The chain carries TRBV7-9 and TRBJ2-7; D is perhaps TRBD1 (6 bases). The CDR3 is made up of 13 amino acids. V lost 0 bases to trimming and J lost 3 bases, with 6 bases between them. Germline lookup yields CDR1 SEHNR and CDR2 FQNEAQ (reference sequence). In nucleotides, the CDR3 is TGTGCCAGCAGCTTAGCAGGGGGCTACGAGCAGTACTTC. This codes for CASSLAGGYEQYF. Filled out from reference TRBV7-9 and TRBJ2-7, the complete variable domain reads DTGVSQNPRHKITKRGQNVTFRCDPISEHNRLYWYRQTLGQGPEFLTYFQNEAQLEKSRLLSDRFSAERPKGSFSTLEIQRTEQGDSAMYLCASSLAGGYEQYFGPGTRLTVT.

The rearrangement uses TRBV27 and TRBJ2-7; D not resolved. Between the trimmed V and J ends, which lost 5 bases and 7 bases, there was a span of 12 bases. Per germline, CDR1 MNHEY and CDR2 SMNVEV (reference sequence). The CDR3 extends over 12 amino acids. The CDR3 nucleotides read TGTGCCAGCAGTGTTCCGGGTGGGGAGCAGTACTTC. It is translated as CASSVPGGEQYF.

In its sample, this clone was seen a few times. J is TRBJ1-5 and V is TRBV7-9; 9 bases align to TRBD1. V dropped 5 bases and J dropped 1; count of bases not matched to a gene: 3. Per the germline V gene, CDR1 is SEHNR and CDR2 is FQNEAQ (reference sequence). The CDR3 contains 15 residues. CDR3 in amino acids: CASSLQGASNQPQHF. CDR3 nucleotides: TGTGCCAGCAGCCTACAGGGGGCGAGCAATCAGCCCCAGCATTTT.

The J gene is TRBJ1-5, the V gene TRBV7-9; a weak D match, TRBD1 (6 bases). V lost 4 bases, J lost 6 bases, and 10 bases lay in between. The CDR3 totals 13 residues. CDR1 and CDR2 (germline): SEHNR, FQNEAQ (reference sequence). For the CDR3, the DNA is TGTGCCAGCAGCTCAGGGGAGCGTCAGCCCCAGCATTTT. Amino acids: CASSSGERQPQHF.

V usage is TRBV30 and J usage is TRBJ2-7; D perhaps matches TRBD2 (5 bases). The V and J ends lost 4 bases and 6 bases respectively, with 19 bases between them. Looked up from germline, CDR1 is GTSNPN and CDR2 is SVGIG (reference sequence). The CDR3 extends over 14 amino acids. CDR3 bases: TGTGCCTGGAACCCTCGCAGAGGGCTCGTCGAGCAGTACTTC. Its translation is CAWNPRRGLVEQYF.

The gene calls are TRBV11-3 and TRBJ2-3, with 8 bases aligning to TRBD2. The CDR3 spans 15 residues. The germline V gene encodes CDR1 SGHNT and CDR2 YENEEA. With V trimmed by 8 bases and J by 3 bases, 10 bases remained unmatched. CDR3 protein: CASSRLASATDTQYF. CDR3 nucleotide sequence: TGTGCCAGCTCCAGACTAGCGTCGGCTACAGATACGCAGTATTTT.